What follows are 14 T cell receptor beta chains derived from one specimen sequenced in a study of shared clonotypes between healthy human individuals. Generated by immunoSEQ multiplex PCR, the TCRdb table keeps only in-frame clones and is missing some. The sample comprises tens of thousands of clones, about 64% of which are singletons, and over 50% rests with the top ten. Sequenced sample: memory CD8+ T cells sorted from blood. Sample subset: CD45RO+ cells pooled with CCR7-negative TemRA cells. These receptor sequences come from a man younger than 40 in good health.

The rearrangement uses TRBV10-3 and TRBJ1-2, with D possibly TRBD1 on 5 matching bases. Trimming took off 0 bases at V and 5 bases at J, with 13 bases between the two ends. This CDR3 comprises 15 residues. The V gene's germline CDR1 is ENHRY and CDR2 SYGVKD. CDR3 sequence: CAISESIQGSYGYTF. CDR3 DNA: TGTGCCATCAGTGAGTCGATCCAGGGATCGTATGGCTACACCTTC.

The V gene is TRBV16, the J gene TRBJ1-4; D ambiguous. Germline-derived CDR1 and CDR2 are KGHSY and FQNENV. The CDR3 contains 16 residues. V lost 3 bases and J lost 0, with 11 bases in between. CDR3 protein: CASSHGQLTTNEKLFF. DNA of the CDR3: TGTGCCAGCAGCCACGGCCAACTCACAACTAATGAAAAACTGTTTTTT.

The rearrangement links TRBV7-2 to TRBJ2-7; 9 positions match TRBD2. The germline gives CDR1 SGHTA, CDR2 FQGNSA. This CDR3 is built from 15 residues. The J segment lost 4 bases and the V segment lost 1 base, leaving 5 bases of the junction unmatched. DNA for the CDR3: TGTGCCAGCAGCTTAGAGAGACTAGCGGTTTACGAGCAGTACTTC. As protein: CASSLERLAVYEQYF.

For the CDR3, the DNA is TGTGCCAGCAGCGTAGGGACGGCAACTAATGAAAAACTGTTTTTT. Its translation: CASSVGTATNEKLFF. The rearrangement uses TRBV9 and TRBJ1-4; D gene uncertain. Trimming removed 0 bases at V and 0 bases at J, with 6 bases between. The CDR3 runs 15 residues. Germline V gives CDR1 SGDLS, CDR2 YYNGEE.

The genes are TRBV18 and TRBJ2-7; possibly TRBD2 for D (6 bases). Germline V CDR1 and CDR2: KGHSH, LQKENI. V gave up 0 bases and J gave up 3 bases, with 15 bases separating them. There are 16 residues in the CDR3. This CDR3 reads CASSPPFGRPDYEQYF. The CDR3 DNA follows: TGTGCCAGCTCACCACCCTTTGGGAGGCCTGACTACGAGCAGTACTTC.

J is TRBJ1-1 and V is TRBV7-9; D unresolved. The germline gives CDR1 SEHNR, CDR2 FQNEAQ (reference sequence). The V end lost 5 bases, the J end lost 5 bases, and 15 bases lay between the germline ends. This CDR3 has 14 residues. This chain's CDR3 is CASSPVRAGTEAFF. The CDR3 DNA is TGTGCCAGCAGCCCCGTAAGGGCTGGTACTGAAGCTTTCTTT.

V gene TRBV25-1 combines with J gene TRBJ2-1; no reliable D call. The CDR3 length is 16 residues. Per the germline V gene, CDR1 is MGHDK and CDR2 is SYGVNS. Deletions cut 6 bases from V and 0 bases from J, with 15 bases between. Here the CDR3 reads CASSLLEAASYNEQFF. CDR3 in DNA: TGTGCCAGCAGCCTATTAGAGGCGGCCTCCTACAATGAGCAGTTCTTC.

This chain links TRBV6-1 with TRBJ2-7; D is perhaps TRBD2 (5 bases). Germline CDR1 MNHNS, CDR2 SASEGT. The V and J ends lost 10 bases and 0 bases respectively, with 16 bases between them. This CDR3 comprises 14 residues. CDR3 residues: CATPTPGSSYEQYF. In DNA form, the CDR3 reads TGTGCCACTCCCACTCCGGGGAGCTCCTACGAGCAGTACTTC.

Regarding this clone: A clone one base away is much larger, so this may be a read error. The chain joins TRBV11-2 to TRBJ2-7; D is unresolved. Trimming pared 5 bases from V and 2 bases from J, leaving 4 bases between. There are 11 residues in the CDR3. Germline V lookup: CDR1 SGHAT, CDR2 FQNNGV. CDR3 sequence reads: CASSPAYEQYF. DNA of the CDR3: TGTGCCAGCAGCCCCGCCTACGAGCAGTACTTC.

The gene calls are TRBV18 and TRBJ2-5; maybe TRBD2 (5 bases). V shed 3 bases and J shed 4 bases, with 6 bases lying between them. Germline CDR1 and CDR2: KGHSH and LQKENI. The CDR3 runs 12 residues. The CDR3 nucleotides read TGTGCCAGCTCACCTGGAGGAGAGACCCAGTACTTC. As protein: CASSPGGETQYF.

This clone was detected once. This sequence joins TRBV30 and TRBJ2-7, with unresolved D. The CDR3 runs 11 residues. V gave up 1 base and J gave up 7 bases, with 8 bases separating them. Germline CDR1 reads GTSNPN; CDR2 reads SVGIG (reference sequence). This chain's CDR3 is CAWSAVGEQYF. The CDR3 nucleotides are TGTGCCTGGAGTGCCGTAGGAGAGCAGTACTTC.

This clone was recorded only once. The chain couples TRBV29-1 to TRBJ2-1, with 10 nucleotides matching TRBD2. The germline gives CDR1 SQVTM, CDR2 ANQGSEA. This CDR3 has 13 residues. V was clipped by 7 bases and J by 11 bases; unmatched bases: 11. CDR3 amino acids: CSGRAGGPEKQFF. CDR3 DNA sequence: TGCAGCGGACGAGCGGGAGGGCCGGAAAAGCAGTTCTTC.

The V gene is TRBV5-6, the J gene TRBJ2-7, with D hard to call. Per germline, CDR1 SGHDT and CDR2 YYEEEE. CDR3 length equals 15 residues. Deletions cut 0 bases from V and 1 base from J, with 11 bases between. As DNA, the CDR3 is TGTGCCAGCAGCTTGGCCGGGCCTGGTTCCTACGAGCAGTACTTC. Its translation: CASSLAGPGSYEQYF. The full variable domain, rest sourced from reference TRBV5-6 and TRBJ2-7, is DAGVTQSPTHLIKTRGQQVTLRCSPKSGHDTVSWYQQALGQGPQFIFQYYEEEERQRGNFPDRFSGHQFPNYSSELNVNALLLGDSALYLCASSLAGPGSYEQYFGPGTRLTVT.

The chain has TRBV28 and TRBJ2-7, with D hard to call. The CDR3 covers 12 residues. Germline V gene lookup returns CDR1 MDHEN and CDR2 SYDVKM. The CDR3 nucleotides read TGTGGGACGGCGGACGATTCCTACGAGCAGTACTTC. Its translation: CGTADDSYEQYF.